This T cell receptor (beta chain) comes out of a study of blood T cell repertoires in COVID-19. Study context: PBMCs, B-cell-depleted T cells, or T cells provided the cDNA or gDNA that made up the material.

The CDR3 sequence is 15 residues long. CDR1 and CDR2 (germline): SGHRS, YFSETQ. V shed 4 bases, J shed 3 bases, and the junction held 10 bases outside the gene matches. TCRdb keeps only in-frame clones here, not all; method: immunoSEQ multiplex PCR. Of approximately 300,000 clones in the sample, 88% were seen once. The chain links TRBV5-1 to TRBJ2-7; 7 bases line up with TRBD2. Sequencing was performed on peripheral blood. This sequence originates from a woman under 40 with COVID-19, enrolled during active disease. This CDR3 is CASSPPVAGLYEQYF. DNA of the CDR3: TGCGCCAGCAGCCCCCCGGTAGCGGGCCTCTACGAGCAGTACTTC.